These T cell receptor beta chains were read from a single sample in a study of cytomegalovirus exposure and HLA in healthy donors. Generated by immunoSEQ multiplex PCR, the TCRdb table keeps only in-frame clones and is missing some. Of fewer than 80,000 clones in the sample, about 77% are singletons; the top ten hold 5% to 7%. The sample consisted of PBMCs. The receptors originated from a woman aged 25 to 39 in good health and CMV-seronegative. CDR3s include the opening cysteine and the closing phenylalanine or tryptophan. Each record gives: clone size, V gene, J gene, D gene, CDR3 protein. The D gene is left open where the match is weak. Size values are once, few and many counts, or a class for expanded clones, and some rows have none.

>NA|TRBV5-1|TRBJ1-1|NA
CASSLAGGGGNTEAFF
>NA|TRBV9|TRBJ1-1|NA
CASSTIAGVAEAFF
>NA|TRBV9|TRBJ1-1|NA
CASSVGGALNTEAFF
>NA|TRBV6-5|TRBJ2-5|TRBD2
CASSYQASGILKTQYF
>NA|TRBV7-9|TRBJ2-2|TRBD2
CASSPRLAGGIGELFF
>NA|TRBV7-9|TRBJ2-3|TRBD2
CSSSLVAGGTDTQYF
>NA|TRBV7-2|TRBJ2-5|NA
CASSLRAFGREQETQYF
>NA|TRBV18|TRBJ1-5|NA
CASSPGSGDQPQHF
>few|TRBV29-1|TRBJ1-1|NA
CSVSGITGEAFF
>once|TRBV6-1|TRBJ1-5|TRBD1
CASSEGSWGQGNQPQHF
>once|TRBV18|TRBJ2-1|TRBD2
CASSPYSLAGARNSYNEQFF
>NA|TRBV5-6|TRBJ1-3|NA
CASSFNPLSGNTIYF
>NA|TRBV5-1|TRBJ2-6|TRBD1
CASSRGTGGSGANVLTF
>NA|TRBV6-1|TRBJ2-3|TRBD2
CASSERRGGDTQYF
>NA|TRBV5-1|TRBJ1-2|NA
CASSLTQGIYGYTF
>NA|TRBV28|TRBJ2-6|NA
CAIRRQVSGANVLTF
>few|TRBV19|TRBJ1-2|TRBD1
CASTYSGGNYGYTF
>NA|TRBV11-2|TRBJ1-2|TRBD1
CASSLDRSGGRGYTF
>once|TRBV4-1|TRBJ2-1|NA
CASSQDGAGASSYNEQFF
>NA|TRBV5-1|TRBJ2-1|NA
CASSLAGSTPNNEQFF
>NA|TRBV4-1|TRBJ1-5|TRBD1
CASSQAQTGGTQPQHF
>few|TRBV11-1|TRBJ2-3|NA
CASSAAPYRTDTQYF
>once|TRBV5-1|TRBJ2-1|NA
CASSLGPATAYNEQFF
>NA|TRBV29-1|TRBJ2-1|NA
CSVGGILRYNEQFF
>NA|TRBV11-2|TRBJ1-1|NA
CASSFSGAKNTEAFF
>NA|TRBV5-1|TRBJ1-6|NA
CASSLAGVSPLHF
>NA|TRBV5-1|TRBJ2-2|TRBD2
CASSLALTGGHYRTGELFF
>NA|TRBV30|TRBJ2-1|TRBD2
CAWSALAGRIDEQFF
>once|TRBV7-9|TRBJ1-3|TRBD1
CSSSLDRGTGQGNTIYF
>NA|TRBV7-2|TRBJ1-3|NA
CARGEGRTGNTIYF
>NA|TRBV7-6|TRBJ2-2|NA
CASIHSADTNTGELFF
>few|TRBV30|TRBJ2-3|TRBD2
CAWSVAGFTDTQYF
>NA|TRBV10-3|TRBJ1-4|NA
CAIRDSNEKLFF
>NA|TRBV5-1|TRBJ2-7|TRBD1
CASSLGGQGAIEQYF
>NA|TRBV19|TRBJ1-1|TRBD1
CASSIDTGGQFMNTEAFF
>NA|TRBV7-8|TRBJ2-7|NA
CASRAVPISYEQYF
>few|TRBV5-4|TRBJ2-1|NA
CASSLLGYEQFF
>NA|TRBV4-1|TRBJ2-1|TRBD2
CASSPERLASYYNEQFF
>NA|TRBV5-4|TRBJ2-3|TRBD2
CASSPGTSRSTDTQYF
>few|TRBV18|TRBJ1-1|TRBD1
CASSPSRDRVGTEAFF
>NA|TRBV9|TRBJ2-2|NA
CASSDGTKNTGELFF
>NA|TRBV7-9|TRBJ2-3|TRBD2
CASSLGGVTDTQYF
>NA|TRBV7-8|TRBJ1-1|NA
CASSLAQGSTEAFF
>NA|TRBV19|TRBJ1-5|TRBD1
CASSSSGGISNQPQHF
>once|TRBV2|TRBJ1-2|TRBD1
CASSRETPRQGWYGYTF
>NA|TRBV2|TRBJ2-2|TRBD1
CASRGLTGAGELFF
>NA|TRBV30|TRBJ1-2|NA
CAWSGGDYGYTF
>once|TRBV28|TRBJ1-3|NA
CASSLRGASSGNTIYF
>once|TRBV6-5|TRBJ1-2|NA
CASRHRDNYGYTF
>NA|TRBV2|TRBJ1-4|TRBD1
CASSADRINEKLFF
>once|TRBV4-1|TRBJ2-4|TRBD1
CASSQTGELDIQYF
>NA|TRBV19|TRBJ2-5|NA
CASIGQSQETQYF
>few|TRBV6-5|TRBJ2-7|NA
CASRTHHEQYF